Presented here are 14 T cell receptor beta chains from one specimen sequenced in a study of OX40 agonist ivuxolimab in advanced cancers. The data were produced by immunoSEQ multiplex PCR, yet TCRdb's version contains in-frame clones alone and is incomplete. The profile shows some 50,000 clones, approximately 83% of them singletons. The specimen was CD4+ or CD8+ T cells sorted from blood, collected in a trial of the OX40 agonist ivuxolimab. The receptors shown here come from an adult with an advanced solid tumor such as melanoma, head and neck, liver or kidney cancer.

The chain joins TRBV5-5 to TRBJ1-3, with no clear D. This CDR3 has 14 residues. Germline CDR1 and CDR2: SGHKS and YYEKEE (reference sequence). V lost 0 bases and J 0 bases, leaving 4 bases between the germline ends. The CDR3 region is CASSLDSSGNTIYF. DNA for the CDR3: TGTGCCAGCAGCTTGGACAGCTCTGGAAACACCATATATTTT. Filled out from reference TRBV5-5 and TRBJ1-3, the complete variable domain reads DAGVTQSPTHLIKTRGQQVTLRCSPISGHKSVSWYQQVLGQGPQFIFQYYEKEERGRGNFPDRFSARQFPNYSSELNVNALLLGDSALYLCASSLDSSGNTIYFGEGSWLTVV.

This chain links TRBV5-5 with TRBJ2-7; possibly TRBD1 for D (6 bases). This CDR3 region has 15 residues. The V and J ends lost 1 base and 2 bases respectively, with 13 bases between them. Per the germline V gene, CDR1 is SGHKS and CDR2 is YYEKEE (reference sequence). As DNA, the CDR3 is TGTGCCAGCAGCTTGAGGGACACGGTAACCTACGAGCAGTACTTC. Translated, it gives CASSLRDTVTYEQYF.

This clone came up a few times. V is TRBV6-1 and J is TRBJ2-3, with 7 bases aligning to TRBD2. Trimming took 3 bases from V and 2 from J; bases not matched to a gene: 14. The CDR3 runs 18 residues. The germline gives CDR1 MNHNS, CDR2 SASEGT. The CDR3: CASSDNRGRSKLTDTQYF. The CDR3 coding sequence is TGTGCCAGCAGTGACAACCGCGGGAGATCAAAACTCACAGATACGCAGTATTTT.

The chain has TRBV9 and TRBJ2-5; the D gene is possibly TRBD2 (6 bases). The V end lost 4 bases, the J end lost 5 bases, and 12 bases lay between the germline ends. Germline CDR1 and CDR2: SGDLS and YYNGEE. This CDR3 spans 13 amino acids. The CDR3 spells CASSFGSGETQYF. CDR3 nucleotides: TGTGCCAGCAGCTTCGGGAGTGGTGAGACCCAGTACTTC. The whole variable domain, filled in from reference TRBV9 and TRBJ2-5, reads DSGVTQTPKHLITATGQRVTLRCSPRSGDLSVYWYQQSLDQGLQFLIQYYNGEERAKGNILERFSAQQFPDLHSELNLSSLELGDSALYFCASSFGSGETQYFGPGTRLLVL.

This rearrangement joins TRBV6-6 to TRBJ2-5; 8 bases fit TRBD1. The DNA matches TRBJ2-7 better at its end, which makes the J call doubtful. The CDR3 totals 15 residues. Per germline, CDR1 MNHNY and CDR2 SVGAGI (reference sequence). The CDR3 DNA is TGTGCCAGCAGTTCCCCCGGACAGGGCTCCTACGAGCAGTACTTC. Translated, it gives CASSSPGQGSYEQYF.

CDR3 in DNA: TGTGCCAGCACTCAATACGGGAATAGCAATCAGCCCCAGCATTTT. It specifies CASTQYGNSNQPQHF. The V and J genes are TRBV7-2 and TRBJ1-5; D uncertain. V gave up 7 bases and J gave up 0 bases, with 13 bases separating them. From germline, CDR1 is SGHTA and CDR2 FQGNSA. CDR3 length equals 15 residues.

The V gene is TRBV29-1, the J gene TRBJ1-2, with TRBD1 matching 7 bases. J lost 4 bases, V lost 6 bases, and 5 bases had no gene match. This CDR3 region has 12 residues. Germline V lookup: CDR1 SQVTM, CDR2 ANQGSEA. CDR3 DNA: TGCAGCGTCTTACAGGGGAGCTATGGCTACACCTTC. Its translation: CSVLQGSYGYTF.

J is TRBJ2-2 and V is TRBV5-1, with 7 positions matching TRBD1. This CDR3 region has 13 residues. V shed 8 bases and J 1 base; nucleotides not matched to a gene: 2. The V gene's germline CDR1 is SGHRS and CDR2 YFSETQ. The CDR3 DNA reads TGCGCCAGTCGACAGGGGAACACCGGGGAGCTGTTTTTT. It codes for CASRQGNTGELFF.

This chain uses TRBV7-3 with TRBJ2-2, with no clear D. V gave up 5 bases and J gave up 5 bases, with 18 bases separating them. The CDR3 sequence is 16 residues long. Germline loops: CDR1 SGHTA, CDR2 FQGTGA. The CDR3 region has the DNA TGTGCCAGCAGCCCCGACTCCGGGCTCAGGACCGGGGAGCTGTTTTTT. It translates to CASSPDSGLRTGELFF.

The chain recombines TRBV9 with TRBJ2-7, with 10 bases fitting TRBD1. This CDR3 comprises 14 residues. The V gene's germline CDR1 is SGDLS and CDR2 YYNGEE. V was clipped by 2 bases and J by 4 bases; unmatched bases: 3. The CDR3 protein is CASSVGQGHYEQYF. CDR3 nucleotide sequence: TGTGCCAGCAGCGTGGGACAGGGGCATTACGAGCAGTACTTC.

In its sample, this clone was seen once. Written as DNA, the CDR3 is TGTGCCAGTAGTATAGACAATGAGCAGTTCTTC. It is translated as CASSIDNEQFF. The chain joins TRBV19 to TRBJ2-1; D not resolved. Trimming left V 0 bases short and J 6 bases short, with 0 bases between. The CDR3 covers 11 residues. CDR1 and CDR2 (germline): LNHDA, SQIVND (reference sequence).

This chain uses TRBV6-1 with TRBJ1-2, with D uncertain. Germline loops: CDR1 MNHNS, CDR2 SASEGT. Trimming cost V 4 bases and J 4 bases, with 16 bases left between them. This CDR3 is 15 amino acids long. CDR3 protein: CASSVGGRSFYGYTF. The CDR3 DNA follows: TGTGCCAGCAGTGTGGGCGGGAGAAGTTTCTATGGCTACACCTTC.

The chain couples TRBV27 to TRBJ2-3, with D perhaps TRBD1 (6 bases). The germline CDR1 and CDR2 sequences are MNHEY and SMNVEV (reference sequence). With 2 bases removed from V and 2 bases from J, the gap between germline ends came to 11 bases. This CDR3 contains 15 residues. CDR3 sequence (DNA): TGTGCCAGCAGTTTAAAGGGGGTAGTCACAGATACGCAGTATTTT. Amino acid sequence: CASSLKGVVTDTQYF.

As DNA, the CDR3 is TGTGCCAGCAGCCAAGCAGAGCGTGTGAGGGGCGAGCAGTACTTC. Amino acids: CASSQAERVRGEQYF. The chain carries TRBV14 and TRBJ2-7; the D gene could be TRBD1 or TRBD2 (5 bases each). CDR1 SGHDN and CDR2 FVKESK come from the germline V gene. The CDR3 runs to 15 residues. Trimming pared 1 base from V and 6 bases from J, leaving 16 bases between.